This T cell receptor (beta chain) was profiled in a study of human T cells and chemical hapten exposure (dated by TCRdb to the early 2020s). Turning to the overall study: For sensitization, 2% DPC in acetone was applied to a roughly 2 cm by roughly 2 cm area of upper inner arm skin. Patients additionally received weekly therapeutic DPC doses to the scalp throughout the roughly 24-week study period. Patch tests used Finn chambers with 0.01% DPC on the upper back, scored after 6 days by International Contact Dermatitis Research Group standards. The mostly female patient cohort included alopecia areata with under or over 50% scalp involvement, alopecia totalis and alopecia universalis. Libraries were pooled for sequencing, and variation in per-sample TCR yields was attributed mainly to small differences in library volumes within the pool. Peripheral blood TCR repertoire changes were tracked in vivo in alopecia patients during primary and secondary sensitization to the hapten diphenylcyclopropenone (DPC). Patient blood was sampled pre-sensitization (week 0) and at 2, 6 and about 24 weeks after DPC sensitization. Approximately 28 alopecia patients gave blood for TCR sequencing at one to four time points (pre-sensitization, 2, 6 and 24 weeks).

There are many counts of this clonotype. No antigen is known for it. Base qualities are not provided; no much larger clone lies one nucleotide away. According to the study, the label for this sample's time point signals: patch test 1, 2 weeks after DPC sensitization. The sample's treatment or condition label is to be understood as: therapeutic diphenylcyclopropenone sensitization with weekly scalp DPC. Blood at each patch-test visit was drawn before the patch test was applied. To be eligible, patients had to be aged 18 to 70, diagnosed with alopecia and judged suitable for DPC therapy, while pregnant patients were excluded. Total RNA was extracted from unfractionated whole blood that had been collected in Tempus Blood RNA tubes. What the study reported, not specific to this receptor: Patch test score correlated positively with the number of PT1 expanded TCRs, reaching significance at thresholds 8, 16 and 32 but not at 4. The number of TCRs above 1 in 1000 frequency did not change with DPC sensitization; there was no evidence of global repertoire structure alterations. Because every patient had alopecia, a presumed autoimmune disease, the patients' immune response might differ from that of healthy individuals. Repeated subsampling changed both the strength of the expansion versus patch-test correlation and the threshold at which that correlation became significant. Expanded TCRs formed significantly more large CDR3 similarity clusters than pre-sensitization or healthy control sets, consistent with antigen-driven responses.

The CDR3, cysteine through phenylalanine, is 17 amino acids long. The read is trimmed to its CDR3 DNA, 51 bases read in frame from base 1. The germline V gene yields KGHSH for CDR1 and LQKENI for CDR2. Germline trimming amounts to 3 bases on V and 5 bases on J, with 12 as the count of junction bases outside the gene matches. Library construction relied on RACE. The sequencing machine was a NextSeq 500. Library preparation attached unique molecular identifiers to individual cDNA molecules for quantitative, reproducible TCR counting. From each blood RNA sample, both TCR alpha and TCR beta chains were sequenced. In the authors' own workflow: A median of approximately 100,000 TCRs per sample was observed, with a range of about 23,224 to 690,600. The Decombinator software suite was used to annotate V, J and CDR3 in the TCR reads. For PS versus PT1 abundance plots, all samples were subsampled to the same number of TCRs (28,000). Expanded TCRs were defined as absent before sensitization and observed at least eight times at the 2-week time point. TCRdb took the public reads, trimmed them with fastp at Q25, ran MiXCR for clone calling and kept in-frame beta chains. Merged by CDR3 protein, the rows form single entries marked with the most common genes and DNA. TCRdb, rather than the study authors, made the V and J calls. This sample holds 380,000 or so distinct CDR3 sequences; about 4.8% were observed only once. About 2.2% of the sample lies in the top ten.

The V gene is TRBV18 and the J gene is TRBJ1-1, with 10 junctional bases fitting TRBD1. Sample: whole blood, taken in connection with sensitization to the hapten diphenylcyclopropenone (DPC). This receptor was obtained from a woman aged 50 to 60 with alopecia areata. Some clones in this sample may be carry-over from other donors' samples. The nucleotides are TGTGCCAGCTCACCCCCCGGGACAGGGGCTGTGGGGACTGAAGCTTTCTTT. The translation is CASSPPGTGAVGTEAFF.